This TCR beta chain was captured in a study of cytotoxic CD8 clonotypes in ibrutinib-treated CLL (dated by TCRdb to 2020 to 2022). Regarding the complete study: The cohort included approximately 15 treatment-naive and roughly ten relapsed/refractory patients; 17 were IGHV unmutated. Partial responses were observed in approximately 24 patients and complete responses in 2; after a median follow-up of 68 months, remission was maintained in 14 patients and progression was observed in some twelve. Cryopreserved peripheral blood mononuclear cells were collected before treatment, at response, and at either disease progression or sustained remission. An average of roughly 250,000 productive templates and 94,082 productive rearrangements was obtained per sample. Samples at response were collected after a median of 12 months of treatment, with a range of roughly 6 to 40 months. Patients were still on ibrutinib when every remission and progressive disease sample was collected. Of the roughly 86 participants in the trial, 25 to 30 had longitudinal samples available.

The goal of deep resolution MiSeq sequencing was a depth between 1 in 1 million and 1 in 200,000 T cells, and coverage averaged 10x per clonotype. The immunoSEQ hsTCRB Kit was used to generate TCR beta libraries. Turning to the authors' computational methods: ImmunoSEQ Data Assistant and ImmunoSEQ Analyzer were used for data analysis, and V, D and J genes were assigned according to IMGT definitions. Clonality, which ranges from 0 to 1, was calculated by subtracting the normalized Shannon entropy of productive rearrangement frequencies from one. Public clonotype analysis was restricted to overrepresented clonotypes comprising at least 0.05% of each patient's repertoire. Thirteen age-matched healthy donor repertoires from immuneACCESS were used as controls for clonality. TCRdb limited this immuneACCESS table to in-frame rearrangements with V and J called. A share of clones is missing; checked studies link under half to unresolved V genes, and the rest is unexplained. V and J calls and clone size come straight from that table; D and trimming were deduced from the DNA. Across this sample there are about 160,000 clones, with approximately 77% seen only once. Of the sample, roughly 2% is held by the ten largest clones.

The CDR3 starts with the cysteine, ends with the phenylalanine, and has 15 residues. Of the read, only the CDR3 DNA is kept; its 45 bases are in frame from base 1. CDR1 MDHEN and CDR2 SYDVKM are derived from the germline V gene. V loses 3 bases, J loses 4 bases, and the germline ends lie 15 bases apart. Overall study outcomes, separate from this receptor: Public clonotypes were found to be uncommon and were observed to contract or remain stable during treatment; the increase in clonality was shown to reflect expansion of private clonotypes at ibrutinib response. Baseline clonality was found to be higher than that of age-matched healthy donors and was strongly correlated with circulating CD8+ T-cell counts. Lymph node repertoires were not examined, and the timing of sampling was not matched between patients in sustained remission and those whose disease progressed. Clonality rose at ibrutinib response, remained stable during sustained remission, and dropped back toward baseline at progression.

As for this clone: Its antigen specificity is not known. Base qualities are not at hand, and no much larger clone is one base apart.

Read against the paper, the sample's time point label means: approximately twelve months on ibrutinib. Approximately 2 micrograms of genomic DNA were extracted from cryopreserved PBMCs for TCR beta library preparation. High-throughput TCR beta sequencing was performed on longitudinal blood samples from CLL patients receiving ibrutinib monotherapy. The patients took part in an open-label, single-center phase 2 trial of ibrutinib monotherapy. The receptor was isolated from a human donor with chronic lymphocytic leukemia. Specimen: PBMCs, collected after 12 months of ibrutinib treatment. This sequence uses TRBV28 and TRBJ1-2; TRBD1 is perhaps the D gene, given 6 matching bases. The DNA sequence is as follows: TGTGCCAGCAGTTTTGGGGCAGGGGATGGCTATGGCTACACCTTC. This translates into CASSFGAGDGYGYTF.